Listed here are 24 T cell receptor beta chains from one sample, sequenced in a study of blood T cell repertoires in COVID-19 (dated by TCRdb to the early 2020s). To prepare the library, the immunoSEQ multiplex PCR assay was applied. Drawn from immuneACCESS, this table holds only the in-frame rearrangements with V and J called that TCRdb kept. Clones are partly lost; checked studies trace under half to an unresolved V gene and leave the rest unexplained. The sample has under 250,000 clones on record, 85% of them singletons. About 9.1% of the sample belongs to the ten largest clones. Input material: PBMCs or T cells enriched from blood (not recorded which). The receptors were sampled from a woman aged 45-60 years with acute COVID-19.

The J gene is TRBJ1-3, the V gene TRBV18, with 10 bases that match TRBD1. Trimming removed 4 bases from V and 1 base from J; junction bases left unmatched: 4. This CDR3 is 16 amino acids long. Germline V gene data show CDR1 as KGHSH and CDR2 as LQKENI. The CDR3 sequence is CASSLGQGESGNTIYF. The CDR3 DNA reads as TGTGCCAGCTCACTCGGACAGGGGGAGTCTGGAAACACCATATATTTT. The full variable domain, with the rest looked up from reference TRBV18 and TRBJ1-3, is NAGVMQNPRHLVRRRGQEARLRCSPMKGHSHVYWYRQLPEEGLKFMVYLQKENIIDESGMPKERFSAEFPKEGPSILRIQQVVRGDSAAYFCASSLGQGESGNTIYFGEGSWLTVV.

V is TRBV27 and J is TRBJ2-2; TRBD2 aligns across 12 bases. The CDR3 extends over 16 amino acids. Germline CDR1 is MNHEY and CDR2 is SMNVEV (reference sequence). Trimming removed 6 bases from V and 4 bases from J; junction bases left unmatched: 6. The CDR3 coding sequence is TGTGCCAGCAGCCCTAGCGGGGGGGTCCCCACCGGGGAGCTGTTTTTT. Translating gives CASSPSGGVPTGELFF.

This chain joins TRBV12-5 and TRBJ1-1; a possible D gene is TRBD1 (5 bases). Germline V gene lookup returns CDR1 LGHNT and CDR2 FRNRAP. Trimming cost V 6 bases and J 3 bases, with 14 bases left between them. The CDR3 has 14 amino acids. CDR3 sequence reads: CASGPGARDTEAFF. The DNA for the CDR3 is TGTGCTAGTGGGCCGGGAGCCAGGGACACTGAAGCTTTCTTT.

The chain combines TRBV6-2 or TRBV6-3 with TRBJ1-1; the D gene is possibly TRBD1 (6 bases). V gave up 4 bases and J gave up 1 base, with 22 bases separating them. The CDR3 is 18 amino acids. Germline V gene lookup returns CDR1 MNHEY and CDR2 SVGEGT. This chain's CDR3 is CASSLPRQAAVENTEAFF. CDR3 nucleotide sequence: TGTGCCAGCAGTTTGCCCCGACAGGCGGCAGTGGAGAACACTGAAGCTTTCTTT.

V gene TRBV18 combines with J gene TRBJ1-5; 9 nucleotides agree with TRBD1. Germline V gene lookup returns CDR1 KGHSH and CDR2 LQKENI. The CDR3 sequence is 17 residues long. J gave up 6 bases and V 5 bases, and 14 bases lay outside the gene matches. CDR3 sequence (DNA): TGTGCCAGCTCATTGGGGACAGGGACATTAGGTGGTCAGCCCCAGCATTTT. This translates into CASSLGTGTLGGQPQHF.

The chain combines TRBV30 with TRBJ1-5, with D perhaps matching TRBD1 (6 bases). This CDR3 contains 13 residues. The V and J ends lost 3 bases and 1 base respectively, with 7 bases between them. Germline loops: CDR1 GTSNPN, CDR2 SVGIG (reference sequence). The CDR3 region is CAWRGASNQPQHF. The CDR3 DNA is TGTGCCTGGAGGGGGGCGAGCAATCAGCCCCAGCATTTT.

The chain is built from TRBV27 and TRBJ2-7, with 7 positions matching TRBD2. The germline V gene encodes CDR1 MNHEY and CDR2 SMNVEV (reference sequence). The CDR3 is 13 residues long. Trimming removed 5 bases from V and 2 bases from J; junction bases left unmatched: 3. In DNA form, the CDR3 reads TGTGCCAGCAGTACTAGCGTAACCTACGAGCAGTACTTC. This translates into CASSTSVTYEQYF.

This clone has a handful of counts. The chain links TRBV6-2 or TRBV6-3 to TRBJ2-4; maybe TRBD1 (5 bases). The CDR3 loop spans 12 amino acids. Trimming took off 2 bases at V and 6 bases at J, with 5 bases between the two ends. The germline gives CDR1 MNHEY, CDR2 SVGEGT. The CDR3 here is CASSYRGNIQYF. As DNA, the CDR3 is TGTGCCAGCAGTTACAGGGGAAACATTCAGTACTTC.

This clone has only a few counts. The rearrangement joins TRBV18 to TRBJ1-2; the match to TRBD1 covers 12 bases. Germline CDR1 reads KGHSH; CDR2 reads LQKENI. J lost 6 bases, V lost 4 bases, and 12 bases had no gene match. The CDR3 runs 17 residues. DNA for the CDR3: TGTGCCAGCTCACGCGAGAAAGGGACAGGGGGCCTCGATGGCTACACCTTC. It yields the protein CASSREKGTGGLDGYTF. The whole variable domain, remainder taken from reference TRBV18 and TRBJ1-2, is NAGVMQNPRHLVRRRGQEARLRCSPMKGHSHVYWYRQLPEEGLKFMVYLQKENIIDESGMPKERFSAEFPKEGPSILRIQQVVRGDSAAYFCASSREKGTGGLDGYTFGSGTRLTVV.

Only one count was recorded for this clone. The chain joins TRBV9 to TRBJ2-1; 11 bases are shared with TRBD2. Germline V lookup: CDR1 SGDLS, CDR2 YYNGEE. The CDR3 has 15 amino acids. V gave up 1 base and J gave up 6 bases; unmatched junction bases: 3. CDR3 nucleotide sequence: TGTGCCAGCAGCGTATCTAGCGGGGGGCCCAATGAGCAGTTCTTC. This translates into CASSVSSGGPNEQFF.

The gene calls are TRBV14 and TRBJ2-5; 7 nucleotides match TRBD2. The CDR3 runs 16 residues. V shed 2 bases and J 1 base; nucleotides not matched to a gene: 7. In germline, CDR1 is SGHDN, CDR2 FVKESK. The CDR3 loop reads CASSQLWASGQETQYF. The CDR3 bases are TGTGCCAGCAGCCAACTATGGGCTAGCGGCCAAGAGACCCAGTACTTC.

The V call is TRBV29-1, the J call TRBJ2-7; unclear D gene. The CDR3 length is 13 residues. V was shortened by 0 bases and J by 2 bases, with 8 bases between the two germline ends. CDR1 and CDR2 from the germline V gene are SQVTM and ANQGSEA. CDR3 DNA sequence: TGCAGCGTTGAAGAGGGCCCCCCCTACGAGCAGTACTTC. Residues: CSVEEGPPYEQYF.

The chain couples TRBV6-2 or TRBV6-3 to TRBJ2-1; 12 bases match TRBD2. CDR1 MNHEY and CDR2 SVGEGT come from the germline V gene. The V gene end was trimmed by 8 bases and the J gene end by 3 bases; junction bases not matched to a gene: 8. The CDR3 is 16 amino acids. The CDR3 protein is CASRPSGGALYNEQFF. DNA for the CDR3: TGTGCCAGCCGCCCTAGCGGGGGGGCCCTCTACAATGAGCAGTTCTTC.

This clone was observed a handful of times. The chain has TRBV7-6 and TRBJ1-6; D remains unclear. V was shortened by 1 base and J by 7 bases, with 11 bases between the two germline ends. The germline V gene has CDR1 SGHVS and CDR2 FNYEAQ. The CDR3 is 15 residues long. The CDR3 DNA sequence: TGTGCCAGCAGCTTAGGCTCCGGGTCGAATTCACCCCTCCACTTT. It codes for CASSLGSGSNSPLHF.

About this clone itself: The same CDR3 is also encoded by other DNA sequences in this sample. This rearrangement joins TRBV18 to TRBJ1-3; D call uncertain. Between the trimmed V and J ends, which lost 2 bases and 1 base, there was a span of 6 bases. The CDR3 has 14 amino acids. Germline values: CDR1 KGHSH, CDR2 LQKENI. CDR3 amino acids: CASSPSGSGNTIYF. In DNA form, the CDR3 reads TGTGCCAGCTCACCATCGGGATCTGGAAACACCATATATTTT.

The chain combines TRBV10-2 with TRBJ1-2; 10 bases line up with TRBD1. The germline gives CDR1 WSHSY, CDR2 SAAADI. The CDR3 totals 21 residues. The V gene end was trimmed by 5 bases and the J gene end by 3 bases; junction bases not matched to a gene: 24. CDR3 sequence reads: CASSFPTSSGTGAESDYGYTF. CDR3 nucleotides: TGCGCCAGCAGTTTCCCGACTTCTTCCGGGACAGGGGCAGAGTCGGACTATGGCTACACCTTC.

The V call is TRBV6-1, the J call TRBJ1-2; the D is unclear. Per germline, CDR1 MNHNS and CDR2 SASEGT. This CDR3 has 13 residues. Trimming removed 2 bases from V and 2 bases from J, with 6 bases in between. The CDR3 DNA is TGTGCCAGCAGTGAAATGGAGAACTATGGCTACACCTTC. It encodes CASSEMENYGYTF.

This rearrangement joins TRBV4-3 to TRBJ1-1; D is possibly TRBD1 (6 bases). CDR1 LGHNA and CDR2 YSLEER come from the germline V gene. There are 14 residues in the CDR3. V lost 0 bases to trimming and J lost 6 bases, with 11 bases between them. CDR3 region: CASSQDGPGAEAFF. The CDR3 nucleotides read TGCGCCAGCAGCCAAGATGGGCCAGGGGCTGAAGCTTTCTTT.

The chain links TRBV5-6 to TRBJ2-4; TRBD2 aligns across 14 bases. There are 18 residues in the CDR3. Unmatched junction bases numbered 3, after V lost 1 base and J lost 0 bases. Germline CDR1 and CDR2: SGHDT and YYEEEE. The CDR3: CASSLRLAGGRAKNIQYF. The CDR3 region has the DNA TGTGCCAGCAGCTTGAGACTAGCGGGGGGGCGAGCCAAAAACATTCAGTACTTC.

CDR3 residues: CASSYSQGLAFF. CDR3 sequence (DNA): TGTGCCAGCAGTTACTCTCAGGGTTTAGCTTTCTTT. The chain has TRBV6-5 and TRBJ1-1, with a possible D match to TRBD1 (5 bases). Trimming took off 0 bases at V and 10 bases at J, with 9 bases between the two ends. Germline CDR1 MNHEY, CDR2 SVGAGI. The length of the CDR3 is 12 residues.

The chain links TRBV5-1 to TRBJ2-5; 10 bases line up with TRBD2. The CDR3 spans 15 residues. With V trimmed by 4 bases and J by 5 bases, 8 bases remained unmatched. The V gene's germline CDR1 is SGHRS and CDR2 YFSETQ. The CDR3 DNA follows: TGCGCCAGCAGCCCCTTAGCGGGGGGCGGGGAGACCCAGTACTTC. Residues: CASSPLAGGGETQYF.

This chain uses TRBV4-3 with TRBJ1-2, with 7 positions matching TRBD1. J was trimmed by 8 bases and V by 0 bases; bases with no gene match: 6. The CDR3 length is 14 residues. Germline V CDR1 and CDR2: LGHNA, YSLEER. CDR3 sequence reads: CASSQDKGGVGYTF. DNA of the CDR3: TGCGCCAGCAGCCAAGATAAAGGGGGCGTCGGCTACACCTTC.

The rearrangement links TRBV7-9 to TRBJ2-1; 13 bases are shared with TRBD2. The CDR3 spans 18 residues. Germline V lookup: CDR1 SEHNR, CDR2 FQNEAQ (reference sequence). V lost 5 bases to trimming and J lost 5 bases; unmatched junction nucleotides: 12. The CDR3 here is CASSPRLAGGLDHNEQFF. CDR3 in DNA: TGTGCCAGCAGCCCGAGACTAGCGGGGGGCCTAGACCACAATGAGCAGTTCTTC.

This clone was seen a few times. V gene TRBV7-2 combines with J gene TRBJ1-1; D remains ambiguous. Trimming removed 5 bases from V and 4 bases from J, with 11 bases in between. Germline CDR1 is SGHTA and CDR2 is FQGNSA. The CDR3 sequence is 13 residues long. The CDR3 sequence: CASSPYQLTEAFF. CDR3 nucleotide sequence: TGTGCCAGCAGCCCCTATCAACTCACTGAAGCTTTCTTT.